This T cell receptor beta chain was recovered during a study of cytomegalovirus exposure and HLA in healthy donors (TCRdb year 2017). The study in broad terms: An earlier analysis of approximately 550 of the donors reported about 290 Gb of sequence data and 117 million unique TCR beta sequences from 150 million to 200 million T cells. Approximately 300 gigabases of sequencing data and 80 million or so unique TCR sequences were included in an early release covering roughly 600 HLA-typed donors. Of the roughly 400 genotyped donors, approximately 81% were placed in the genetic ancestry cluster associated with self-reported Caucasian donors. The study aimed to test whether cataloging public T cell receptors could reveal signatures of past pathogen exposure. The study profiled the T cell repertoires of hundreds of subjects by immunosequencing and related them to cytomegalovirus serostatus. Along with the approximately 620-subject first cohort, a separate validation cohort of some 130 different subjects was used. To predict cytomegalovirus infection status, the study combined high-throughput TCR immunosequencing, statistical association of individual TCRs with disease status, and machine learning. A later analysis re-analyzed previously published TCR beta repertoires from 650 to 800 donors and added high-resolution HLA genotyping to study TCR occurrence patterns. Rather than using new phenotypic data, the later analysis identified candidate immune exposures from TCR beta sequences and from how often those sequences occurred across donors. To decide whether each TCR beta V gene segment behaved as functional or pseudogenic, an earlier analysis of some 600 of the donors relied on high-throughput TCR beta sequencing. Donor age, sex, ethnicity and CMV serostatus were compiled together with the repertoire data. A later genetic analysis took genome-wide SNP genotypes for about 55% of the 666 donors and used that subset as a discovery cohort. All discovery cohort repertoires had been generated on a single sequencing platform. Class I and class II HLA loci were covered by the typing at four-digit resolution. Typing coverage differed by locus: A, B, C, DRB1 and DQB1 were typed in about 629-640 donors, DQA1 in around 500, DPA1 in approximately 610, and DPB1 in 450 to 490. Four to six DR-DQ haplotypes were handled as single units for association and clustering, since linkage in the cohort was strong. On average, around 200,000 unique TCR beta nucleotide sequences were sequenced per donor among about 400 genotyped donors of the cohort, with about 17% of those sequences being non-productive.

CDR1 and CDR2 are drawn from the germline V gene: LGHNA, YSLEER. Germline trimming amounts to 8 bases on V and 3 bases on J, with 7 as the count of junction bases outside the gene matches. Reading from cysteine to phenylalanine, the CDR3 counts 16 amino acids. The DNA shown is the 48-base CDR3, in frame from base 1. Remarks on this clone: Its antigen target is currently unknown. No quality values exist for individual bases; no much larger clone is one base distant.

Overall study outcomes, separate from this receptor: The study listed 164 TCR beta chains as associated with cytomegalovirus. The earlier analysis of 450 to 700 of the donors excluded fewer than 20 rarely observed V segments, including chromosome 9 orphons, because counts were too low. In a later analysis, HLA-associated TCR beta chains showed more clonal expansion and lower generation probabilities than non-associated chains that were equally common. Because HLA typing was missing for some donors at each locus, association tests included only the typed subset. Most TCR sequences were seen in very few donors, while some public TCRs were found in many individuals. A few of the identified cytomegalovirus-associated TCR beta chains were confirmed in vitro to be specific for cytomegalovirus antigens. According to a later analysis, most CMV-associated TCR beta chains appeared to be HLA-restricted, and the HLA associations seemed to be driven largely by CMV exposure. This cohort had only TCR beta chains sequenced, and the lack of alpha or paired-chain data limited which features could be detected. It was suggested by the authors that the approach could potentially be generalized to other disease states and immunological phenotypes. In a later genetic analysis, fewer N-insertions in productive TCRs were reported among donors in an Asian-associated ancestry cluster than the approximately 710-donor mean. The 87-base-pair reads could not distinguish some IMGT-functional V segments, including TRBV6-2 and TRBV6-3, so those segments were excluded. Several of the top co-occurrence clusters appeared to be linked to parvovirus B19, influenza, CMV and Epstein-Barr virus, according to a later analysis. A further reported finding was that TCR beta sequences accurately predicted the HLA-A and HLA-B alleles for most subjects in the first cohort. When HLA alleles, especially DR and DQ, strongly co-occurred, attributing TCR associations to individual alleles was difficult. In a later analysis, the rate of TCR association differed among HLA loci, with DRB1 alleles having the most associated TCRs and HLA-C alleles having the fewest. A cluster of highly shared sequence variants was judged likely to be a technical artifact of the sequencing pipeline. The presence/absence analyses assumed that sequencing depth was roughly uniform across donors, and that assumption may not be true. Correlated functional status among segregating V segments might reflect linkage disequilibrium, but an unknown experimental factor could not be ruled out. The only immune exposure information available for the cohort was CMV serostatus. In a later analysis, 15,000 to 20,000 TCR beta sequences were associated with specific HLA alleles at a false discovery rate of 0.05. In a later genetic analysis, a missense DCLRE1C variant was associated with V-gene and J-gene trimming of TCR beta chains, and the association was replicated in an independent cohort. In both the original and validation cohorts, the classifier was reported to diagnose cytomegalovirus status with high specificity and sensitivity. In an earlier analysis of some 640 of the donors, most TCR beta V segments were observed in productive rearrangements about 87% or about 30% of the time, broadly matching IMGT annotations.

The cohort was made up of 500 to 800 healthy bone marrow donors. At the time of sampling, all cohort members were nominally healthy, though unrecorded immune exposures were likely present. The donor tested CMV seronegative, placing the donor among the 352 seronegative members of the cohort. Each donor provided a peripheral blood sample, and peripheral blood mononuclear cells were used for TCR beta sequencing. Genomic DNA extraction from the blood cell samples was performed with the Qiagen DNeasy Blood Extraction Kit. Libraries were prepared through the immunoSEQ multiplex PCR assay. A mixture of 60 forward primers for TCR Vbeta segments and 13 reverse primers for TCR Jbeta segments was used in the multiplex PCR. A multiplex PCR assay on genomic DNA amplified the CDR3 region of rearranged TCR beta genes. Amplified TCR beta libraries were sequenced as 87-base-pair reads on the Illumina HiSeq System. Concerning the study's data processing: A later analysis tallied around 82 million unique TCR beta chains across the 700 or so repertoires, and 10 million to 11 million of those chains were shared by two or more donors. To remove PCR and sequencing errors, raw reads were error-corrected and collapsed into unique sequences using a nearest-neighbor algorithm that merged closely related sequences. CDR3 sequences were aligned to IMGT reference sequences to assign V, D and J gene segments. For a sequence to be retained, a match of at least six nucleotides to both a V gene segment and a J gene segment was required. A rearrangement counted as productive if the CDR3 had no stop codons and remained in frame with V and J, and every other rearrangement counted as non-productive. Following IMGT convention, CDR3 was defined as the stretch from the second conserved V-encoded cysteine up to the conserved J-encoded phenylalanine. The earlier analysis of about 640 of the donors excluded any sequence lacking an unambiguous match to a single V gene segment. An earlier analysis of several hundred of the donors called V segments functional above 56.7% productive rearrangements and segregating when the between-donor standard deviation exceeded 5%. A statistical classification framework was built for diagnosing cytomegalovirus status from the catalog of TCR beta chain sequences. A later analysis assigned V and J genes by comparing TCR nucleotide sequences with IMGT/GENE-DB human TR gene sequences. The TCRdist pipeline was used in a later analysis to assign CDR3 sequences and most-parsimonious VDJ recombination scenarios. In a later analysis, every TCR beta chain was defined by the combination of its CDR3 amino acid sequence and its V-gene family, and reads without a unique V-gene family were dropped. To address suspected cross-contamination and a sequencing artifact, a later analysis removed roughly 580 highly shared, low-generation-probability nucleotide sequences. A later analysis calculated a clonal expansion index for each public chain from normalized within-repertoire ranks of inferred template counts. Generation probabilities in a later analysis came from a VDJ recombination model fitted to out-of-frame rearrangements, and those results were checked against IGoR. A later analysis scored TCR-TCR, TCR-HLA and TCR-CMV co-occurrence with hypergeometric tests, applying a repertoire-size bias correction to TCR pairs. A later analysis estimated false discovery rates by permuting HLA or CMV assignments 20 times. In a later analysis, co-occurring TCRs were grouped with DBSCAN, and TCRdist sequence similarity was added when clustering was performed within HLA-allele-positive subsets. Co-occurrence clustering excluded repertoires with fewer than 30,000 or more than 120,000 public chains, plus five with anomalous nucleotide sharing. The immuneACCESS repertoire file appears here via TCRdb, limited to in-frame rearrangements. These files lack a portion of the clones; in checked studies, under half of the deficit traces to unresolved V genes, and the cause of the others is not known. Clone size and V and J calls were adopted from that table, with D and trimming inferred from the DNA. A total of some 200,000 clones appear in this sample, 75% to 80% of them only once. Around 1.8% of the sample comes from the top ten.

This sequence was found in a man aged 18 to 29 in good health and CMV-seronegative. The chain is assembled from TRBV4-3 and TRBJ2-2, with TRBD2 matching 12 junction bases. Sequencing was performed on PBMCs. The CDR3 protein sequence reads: CASRRLAGVDTGELFF. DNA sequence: TGCGCCAGCCGAAGACTAGCGGGAGTTGACACCGGGGAGCTGTTTTTT.